This TCR beta chain was profiled in a study of response to subunit inactivated influenza vaccine. The study, taken as a whole, reports: The authors offered the suggestion that each seasonal influenza vaccination recruits few new T cells.

After removal of 5 bases from V and 4 bases from J, the junction contained 7 bases not matched to a gene. The length of the CDR3 is 15 residues. Germline V lookup: CDR1 SGHNT, CDR2 YENEEA. TCRdb recomputed calls from the RT-PCR reads with MiXCR, one row per CDR3 protein. The sample includes approximately 230,000 distinct CDR3 sequences, about 12% of them seen just once. Of note for this clonotype: Its antigen remains unknown.

The rearrangement uses TRBV11-3 and TRBJ2-1, with 8 bases that match TRBD2. The TCR comes from a man aged 50-60 years who received an inactivated influenza vaccine. Sample: non-naive T cells sorted from PBMCs, taken 14 to 15 days before vaccination. CDR3 in DNA: TGTGCCAGCAGCCTTCGGGGGGGAGAGTACAATGAGCAGTTCTTC. Amino acid sequence: CASSLRGGEYNEQFF.